The 23 T cell receptor beta chains given below trace back to one sample, sequenced in a study of T cells in Graves' hyperthyroidism and ophthalmopathy. RNA transcripts gave rise to amplified TCR beta CDR3 regions. The primer set for the first-round RT-PCR of the TCR CDR3 was HTBI. TCRdb called the multiplex PCR reads again in MiXCR, with one record for every CDR3 protein. The sample holds 600,000 or so distinct CDR3 sequences, 14% seen once. Specimen: blood. The origin of the receptors is a woman between 45 and 65 years old with Graves' ophthalmopathy.

A word on this clonotype: A clone one base away is much larger, so this may be a read error. The rearrangement links TRBV7-9 to TRBJ2-3; D gene uncertain. Germline V gives CDR1 SEHNR, CDR2 FQNEAQ (reference sequence). Trimming took off 2 bases at V and 4 bases at J, with 4 bases between the two ends. The CDR3 runs 12 residues. CDR3 residues: CASSLISDTQYF. CDR3 bases: TGTGCCAGCAGCTTAATATCAGATACGCAGTATTTT.

The chain is built from TRBV24-1 and TRBJ2-3, with TRBD1 matching over 7 bases. The CDR3 length is 14 residues. Germline CDR1 KGHDR, CDR2 SFDVKD. V was clipped by 2 bases and J by 4 bases; unmatched bases: 2. This CDR3 is CATSDWDSPDTQYF. The CDR3 DNA reads as TGTGCCACCAGTGATTGGGACAGCCCAGATACGCAGTATTTT.

This clonotype occurred many times. This chain joins TRBV18 and TRBJ1-5; 7 bases match TRBD1. With 1 base clipped from V and 5 bases from J, the junction kept 5 bases outside the gene matches. Per the germline V gene, CDR1 is KGHSH and CDR2 is LQKENI. The CDR3 runs 15 residues. Written as DNA, the CDR3 is TGTGCCAGCTCACCACGACAGGGTGGCGATCAGCCCCAGCATTTT. Protein product: CASSPRQGGDQPQHF.

This clonotype has just a few counts. This rearrangement joins TRBV24-1 to TRBJ2-7; D may be TRBD2 (6 bases). V lost 7 bases, J lost 7 bases, and 19 bases lay in between. Germline V gene sequence: CDR1 KGHDR, CDR2 SFDVKD. The CDR3 has 14 amino acids. This CDR3 is CATSPTGAGREQYF. DNA of the CDR3: TGTGCCACCAGCCCAACTGGGGCAGGGAGGGAGCAGTACTTC.

This chain uses TRBV6-5 with TRBJ2-7, with D hard to call. The CDR3 totals 14 residues. Looked up from germline, CDR1 is MNHEY and CDR2 is SVGAGI. V lost 0 bases and J lost 1, with 7 bases in between. This CDR3 is CASSYSGRSYEQYF. Written as DNA, the CDR3 is TGTGCCAGCAGTTACTCCGGCAGGTCCTACGAGCAGTACTTC.

The chain uses TRBV28 and TRBJ2-5, with 12 bases that match TRBD2. The V gene end was trimmed by 3 bases and the J gene end by 5 bases; junction bases not matched to a gene: 7. CDR3 size: 16 residues. Germline V gives CDR1 MDHEN, CDR2 SYDVKM. CDR3 sequence (DNA): TGTGCCAGCAGTTTGCCCACTAGCGGGAGGATGGAGACCCAGTACTTC. Protein: CASSLPTSGRMETQYF.

This clonotype was recorded a few times. This sequence joins TRBV5-1 and TRBJ2-1, with TRBD1 matching over 8 bases. Germline V lookup: CDR1 SGHRS, CDR2 YFSETQ. The CDR3 totals 14 residues. Trimming at V came to 2 bases and at J to 6 bases, leaving 4 bases not matched to a gene. CDR3 sequence reads: CASSLMTGVNEQFF. CDR3 DNA sequence: TGCGCCAGCAGCTTAATGACAGGGGTCAATGAGCAGTTCTTC.

V is TRBV6-2 or TRBV6-3 and J is TRBJ2-1; TRBD2 matches at 9 bases. The germline CDR1 and CDR2 sequences are MNHEY and SVGEGT. After removal of 7 bases from V and 2 bases from J, the junction contained 15 bases not matched to a gene. This CDR3 region has 18 residues. The CDR3 DNA reads TGTGCCAGCAATAAGCGAGGGGAGGCTAGCGGGACCTACAATGAGCAGTTCTTC. Amino acids: CASNKRGEASGTYNEQFF.

Notes on this clonotype: Possible read error: a much larger clone is one base away. V usage is TRBV27 and J usage is TRBJ1-2; maybe TRBD1 (5 bases). V dropped 3 bases and J dropped 4 bases, with 15 bases sitting between them. There are 15 residues in the CDR3. Germline CDR1 reads MNHEY; CDR2 reads SMNVEV (reference sequence). The CDR3 protein is CASSFLGAVSYGYTF. CDR3 nucleotide sequence: TGTGCCAGCAGTTTCCTCGGGGCTGTCTCCTATGGCTACACCTTC.

This clonotype was seen repeatedly, ten times or more. The chain uses TRBV7-6 and TRBJ2-5; 9 bases map to TRBD2. Looked up from germline, CDR1 is SGHVS and CDR2 is FNYEAQ. The ends lost 1 base at V and 1 base at J; junction bases unmatched: 13. The length of the CDR3 is 19 residues. The CDR3 region has the DNA TGTGCCAGCAGCTTAGAGGAGACCGGGACTAGCAGACTCCAAGAGACCCAGTACTTC. Its translation: CASSLEETGTSRLQETQYF.

This clonotype has ten or more counts. The rearrangement links TRBV13 to TRBJ1-6; D gene unclear. Germline CDR1 is PRHDT and CDR2 is FYEKMQ (reference sequence). The CDR3 totals 13 residues. Trimming removed 5 bases from V and 6 bases from J, with 8 bases in between. CDR3 sequence reads: CASSGEGNSPLHF. CDR3 bases: TGTGCCAGCAGCGGCGAGGGTAATTCACCCCTCCACTTT. Complete variable domain (other parts from reference TRBV13 and TRBJ1-6): AAGVIQSPRHLIKEKRETATLKCYPIPRHDTVYWYQQGPGQDPQFLISFYEKMQSDKGSIPDRFSAQQFSDYHSELNMSSLELGDSALYFCASSGEGNSPLHFGNGTRLTVT.

This chain joins TRBV3-1 and TRBJ1-3; D may be TRBD1 (6 bases). Germline V lookup: CDR1 LGHDT, CDR2 YNNKEL (reference sequence). Trimming pared 6 bases from V and 2 bases from J, leaving 17 bases between. This CDR3 is 16 amino acids long. The CDR3 DNA sequence: TGTGCCAGCAGTGAACTACCCGGGGGGCCTGGAAACACCATATATTTT. Its translation is CASSELPGGPGNTIYF.

This clonotype has at least ten counts. The J gene is TRBJ2-1, the V gene TRBV7-3, with D perhaps matching TRBD2 (6 bases). Germline assignment: CDR1 SGHTA and CDR2 FQGTGA. V was pared by 2 bases and J by 0 bases, with 8 bases between. This CDR3 spans 15 amino acids. DNA of the CDR3: TGTGCCAGCAGCTTAGATAGCGGCTCCTACAATGAGCAGTTCTTC. Its translation is CASSLDSGSYNEQFF.

This clonotype was counted ten times or more. The chain links TRBV28 to TRBJ1-2; 8 bases are shared with TRBD1. CDR1 and CDR2 from the germline V gene are MDHEN and SYDVKM. CDR3 size: 13 residues. With V trimmed by 5 bases and J by 7 bases, 6 bases remained unmatched. DNA of the CDR3: TGTGCCAGCAGTAGCACAGGGGGAAGTGGCTACACCTTC. Its translation: CASSSTGGSGYTF.

This chain links TRBV6-2 or TRBV6-3 with TRBJ2-1; possible D gene TRBD2, 7 bases. Germline CDR1 MNHEY, CDR2 SVGEGT. The CDR3 contains 16 residues. The V end was cut by 5 bases, the J end by 8 bases, with 22 bases between. CDR3 sequence: CASSKLASGRGDEQFF. The DNA for the CDR3 is TGTGCCAGCAGTAAACTAGCGTCGGGCAGGGGCGATGAGCAGTTCTTC.

This clonotype was found many times. V and J are TRBV7-3 and TRBJ2-3, with no clear D. The CDR3 has 12 amino acids. CDR1 SGHTA and CDR2 FQGTGA come from the germline V gene. V was clipped by 5 bases and J by 2 bases, with 5 bases between them. The CDR3 region is CASSHDTDTQYF. The CDR3 DNA sequence: TGTGCCAGCAGCCACGACACAGATACGCAGTATTTT.

This clonotype came up many times. This chain links TRBV4-1 with TRBJ2-5, with unresolved D. The ends were cut back, 4 bases at V and 2 bases at J, with 8 bases in the middle. This CDR3 is built from 13 residues. The germline CDR1 and CDR2 sequences are MGHRA and YSYEKL. This CDR3 is CASSLGIQETQYF. The CDR3 DNA follows: TGCGCCAGCAGCCTAGGGATTCAAGAGACCCAGTACTTC.

There are many counts of this clonotype. The V gene is TRBV7-8, the J gene TRBJ2-7, with 9 bases lining up with TRBD2. CDR1 is SGHVS and CDR2 is FQNEAQ in the germline V gene. This CDR3 region has 16 residues. Germline trimming cut 5 bases from V and 0 bases from J; bases unmatched to any gene: 8. The CDR3 coding sequence is TGTGCCAGCAGCACGGTAGCGGGGGAGAGCTCCTACGAGCAGTACTTC. Protein sequence: CASSTVAGESSYEQYF.

This clonotype has at least ten counts. V is TRBV13 and J is TRBJ2-3, with 7 bases lining up with TRBD2. J lost 1 base, V lost 4 bases, and 5 bases had no gene match. The germline gives CDR1 PRHDT, CDR2 FYEKMQ (reference sequence). The CDR3 length is 15 residues. CDR3 amino acids: CASSSGGRGTDTQYF. DNA for the CDR3: TGTGCCAGCAGCTCGGGAGGACGGGGCACAGATACGCAGTATTTT. Filled out from reference TRBV13 and TRBJ2-3, the complete variable domain reads AAGVIQSPRHLIKEKRETATLKCYPIPRHDTVYWYQQGPGQDPQFLISFYEKMQSDKGSIPDRFSAQQFSDYHSELNMSSLELGDSALYFCASSSGGRGTDTQYFGPGTRLTVL.

There are many counts of this clonotype. The chain employs TRBV6-5 and TRBJ1-1; TRBD1 matches at 7 bases. The V gene end was trimmed by 5 bases and the J gene end by 0 bases; junction bases not matched to a gene: 12. Germline-derived CDR1 and CDR2 are MNHEY and SVGAGI. This CDR3 spans 17 amino acids. CDR3 in amino acids: CASSLDRVRPMNTEAFF. In DNA, the CDR3 is TGTGCCAGCAGTCTTGACAGGGTGCGGCCGATGAACACTGAAGCTTTCTTT.

This clonotype came up many times. This chain uses TRBV6-1 with TRBJ2-3; unclear D gene. Germline V gives CDR1 MNHNS, CDR2 SASEGT. V was shortened by 5 bases and J by 4 bases, with 16 bases between the two germline ends. CDR3 size: 15 residues. The CDR3 nucleotides read TGTGCCAGCAGTTTTTCGGGCGGTGGGGCAGATACGCAGTATTTT. Its translation: CASSFSGGGADTQYF.

The J gene is TRBJ2-7, the V gene TRBV19; 10 nucleotides align to TRBD1. Per germline, CDR1 LNHDA and CDR2 SQIVND (reference sequence). The V segment lost 1 base and the J segment 3 bases; nucleotides outside the gene matches: 6. This CDR3 is 16 amino acids long. The CDR3 DNA is TGTGCCAGTAGTATAGGGAGGACAGGGGGATTCTACGAGCAGTACTTC. The encoded protein is CASSIGRTGGFYEQYF.

The V call is TRBV6-5, the J call TRBJ2-5; 9 bases fit TRBD2. The CDR3 is 16 amino acids. From germline, CDR1 is MNHEY and CDR2 SVGAGI. With V trimmed by 0 bases and J by 0 bases, 2 bases remained unmatched. CDR3 DNA sequence: TGTGCCAGCAGTTACTCCTCTAGCGGGAACCAAGAGACCCAGTACTTC. Amino acid sequence: CASSYSSSGNQETQYF.